This TCR beta chain appears in the sequencing data of a study of OX40 agonist ivuxolimab in advanced cancers. Turning to the overall study: Ivuxolimab was an agonistic, fully human IgG2 monoclonal antibody directed against OX40 (CD134), a costimulatory receptor. Intravenous ivuxolimab was administered to patients every 2 weeks at six dose levels: 0.01, 0.1, 0.3, 1.5, 3 and 10 mg/kg. Of the roughly 52 dose-escalation patients, hepatocellular carcinoma was present in approximately 20, melanoma in around 15, renal cell carcinoma in 9 and head and neck cancer in 9. A male proportion of approximately 83% and a mean age of approximately 62 years, ranging from 23 to 79, were recorded for the dose-escalation cohort. Patients were allowed to have had prior anti-PD-1, anti-PD-L1 or anti-CTLA-4 therapy, and roughly two fifths of the dose-escalation patients had been treated with checkpoint inhibitors. Partial responses occurred in three dose-escalation patients: two with cutaneous melanoma and one with hepatocellular carcinoma. Peripheral TCRbeta sequencing aimed to test whether ivuxolimab altered TCR sequence diversity and caused clonal T-cell expansion. The monotherapy dose-escalation portion (N of about 49 patients) of the phase I ivuxolimab trial is reported in the paper.

On this clone itself: This clone's antigen is unknown. Base qualities are not at hand, and no much larger clone is one base apart.

CDR1 MNHEY and CDR2 SMNVEV are derived from the germline V gene (reference sequence). The CDR3 goes from the cysteine to the phenylalanine over 17 residues. Solely the CDR3 DNA is kept, with 51 bases framed from the first base. The V and J ends are trimmed by 7 bases and 5 bases, leaving 24 bases between them. General findings and caveats noted by the study authors: At doses of 0.1 to 3.0 mg/kg, clonal expansion of both CD4+ and CD8+ blood T cells was observed from baseline to week 6. Low levels of normalized T-cell clonal expansion were also seen in some patients who did not respond. After ivuxolimab, expanded clones were on average more numerous among CD8+ T cells than among CD4+ T cells. Antigen specificity was not determined for the clonally expanded peripheral T cells. In the 0.1-3.0 mg/kg groups, partial responders were among the patients with the lowest normalized peripheral clonal expansion, particularly in CD8+ T cells.

To sequence the TCRbeta CDR3 region, genomic DNA was isolated from the sorted cells. The immunoSEQ Assay was used to sequence the TCRbeta CDR3 regions. Here the immuneACCESS table is served through TCRdb, limited to in-frame sequences with V and J called. Missing clones are a known gap in these copies; in checked studies unresolved V genes cover under half, and the rest lacks a known reason. For this sample there are tens of thousands of clones; just under 95% appear just once. Of the sample, roughly 22% falls within the top ten clones. The trial excluded patients who had a history of autoimmune disease or were on systemic immunosuppression. Peripheral blood for TCR sequencing was collected from all dose cohorts at baseline, on cycle 4 day 1, and on cycle 7 day 1. Samples were obtained from an open-label, multicenter, first-in-human phase I dose-escalation trial of ivuxolimab. Adults with locally advanced or metastatic melanoma, renal cell, hepatocellular, or head and neck squamous cell carcinoma were enrolled in the trial. Before TCR sequencing, CD4+ T cells and CD8+ T cells from peripheral blood were sorted into separate populations.

The clonotype was recovered from an adult with an advanced solid tumor such as melanoma, head and neck, liver or kidney cancer. This sequence uses TRBV27 and TRBJ2-1; the D gene is perhaps TRBD1 or TRBD2, as each covers 6 bases. The starting material was CD4+ or CD8+ T cells sorted from blood, obtained in a trial of the OX40 agonist ivuxolimab. CDR3 reads: CASIGGTLPTADNEQFF. The DNA reads as follows: TGTGCCAGCATAGGGGGGACTCTTCCTACTGCGGACAATGAGCAGTTCTTC.